Listed below are T cell receptor beta chains from one sample, sequenced in a study of molecular identifiers for immune sequencing clone quantification. From the PCR reads, TCRdb called clonotypes with MiXCR, one entry per CDR3 protein. The sample has about 54,000 distinct CDR3 sequences, approximately 25% seen once. Sequencing used naive CD8+ T cells from blood, with Jurkat cell RNA spiked in. The receptors come from a human donor in good health. Some libraries in this study had Jurkat cell RNA spiked in. Each CDR3 is given with its conserved first and last residue.

CDR3 length	V gene	J gene	CDR3 protein
16	TRBV4-3	TRBJ2-1	CASSGVSGDYRVERFF
12	TRBV2	TRBJ1-1	CASSQGSTEAFF
15	TRBV27	TRBJ2-3	CASSFIAGGPDTQYF
15	TRBV19	TRBJ2-3	CASSPRDRAADTQYF
15	TRBV20-1	TRBJ1-1	CSARDRDRMNTEAFF
17	TRBV15	TRBJ1-4	CATSSWDGGTTNEKLFF
13	TRBV18	TRBJ2-5	CASSKDREETQYF
11	TRBV9	TRBJ1-5	CASGINQPQHF
16	TRBV3-1	TRBJ2-7	CASSQVVRQNSYEQYF
19	TRBV23-1	TRBJ2-7	CASSHCLWGPDRTAREQYF
13	TRBV29-1	TRBJ1-2	CSVTGTGKEGYTF
17	TRBV5-1	TRBJ1-5	CASSPGTSLGSNQPQNF
15	TRBV20-1	TRBJ1-1	CSASYLDSLGPEAFF
15	TRBV7-9	TRBJ2-7	CASTPHGSRPYEQYF
14	TRBV6-2/TRBV6-3	TRBJ2-1	CASSYRGGAAEQFF
15	TRBV7-9	TRBJ2-7	CASSIPFGSSYEQYF
18	TRBV7-9	TRBJ2-3	CASSPSRYGGMSTDTQYF
15	TRBV19	TRBJ2-2	CASSIVYGSTGELFF
15	TRBV7-6	TRBJ2-5	CASSVSGRYQETQYF
15	TRBV7-9	TRBJ2-4	CASSLAGLAKNIQYF
17	TRBV10-3	TRBJ2-3	CAISEDTSGGWTDTQYF
13	TRBV11-2	TRBJ2-7	CASSLVSVDEQYF
17	TRBV6-2/TRBV6-3	TRBJ1-5	CASSFLRQGGSNQPQHF
14	TRBV5-4	TRBJ2-1	CASSPGQTYNEQFF
15	TRBV9	TRBJ1-1	CASSGGQGPTAEAFF
14	TRBV25-1	TRBJ1-1	CASSEGRINTEAFF
13	TRBV28	TRBJ2-7	CASSFRGRDEQYF
13	TRBV19	TRBJ2-7	CASSSDGTYEQYF
12	TRBV7-9	TRBJ1-4	CASSFALEKLFF
16	TRBV9	TRBJ2-1	CASSGQTSGSLNEQFF
14	TRBV12-3/TRBV12-4	TRBJ2-1	CASRPGQGIAEQFF
14	TRBV7-9	TRBJ2-5	CASTLGASEQTQYF
14	TRBV27	TRBJ1-4	CASTSKGVGEKLFF
14	TRBV19	TRBJ2-7	CASSPGLGGYEQYF
14	TRBV20-1	TRBJ2-7	CSARDQGRVNEQYF
13	TRBV25-1	TRBJ1-1	CASSAWTGVEAFF
13	TRBV6-2/TRBV6-3	TRBJ2-3	CATRPRGSDTQYF
17	TRBV14	TRBJ1-2	CASSQELLGTGGNGYTF
13	TRBV5-4	TRBJ2-7	CASSRESSYEQYF
16	TRBV27	TRBJ2-3	CASSLFSGGSSDTQYF
17	TRBV4-3	TRBJ2-7	CASSQGTAGTGVREQYF
15	TRBV13	TRBJ1-3	CASSSQTDSGNTIYF
17	TRBV19	TRBJ1-4	CASSISRGPGTNEKLFF
18	TRBV5-6	TRBJ2-6	CASSLWEVESYGANVLTF
13	TRBV28	TRBJ2-7	CASRQGTPYEQYF
14	TRBV25-1	TRBJ2-7	CASSEGQATYEQYF
15	TRBV4-1	TRBJ1-6	CASSQQPGQGDPLHF
17	TRBV20-1	TRBJ2-6	CSARRQVDNSGANVLTF
15	TRBV7-2	TRBJ1-4	CASSLVRSINEKLFF